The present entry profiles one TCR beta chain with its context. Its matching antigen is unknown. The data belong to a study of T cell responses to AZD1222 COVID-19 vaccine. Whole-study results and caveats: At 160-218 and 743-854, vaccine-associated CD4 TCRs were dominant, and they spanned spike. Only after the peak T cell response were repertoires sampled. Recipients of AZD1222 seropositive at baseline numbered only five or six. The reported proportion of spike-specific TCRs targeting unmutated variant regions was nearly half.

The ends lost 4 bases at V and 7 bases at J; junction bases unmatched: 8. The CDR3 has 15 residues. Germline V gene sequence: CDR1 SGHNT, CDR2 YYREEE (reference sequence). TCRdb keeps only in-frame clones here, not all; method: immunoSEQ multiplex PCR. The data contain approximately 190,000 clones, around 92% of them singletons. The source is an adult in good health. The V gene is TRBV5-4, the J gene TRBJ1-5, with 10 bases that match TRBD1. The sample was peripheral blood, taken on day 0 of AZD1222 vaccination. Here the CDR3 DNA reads TGTGCCAGCAGCGTCGGGACAGGGGAGAGCCAGCCCCAGCATTTT. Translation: CASSVGTGESQPQHF.